The clone carrying this T cell receptor beta chain showed up many times. Its target is unknown. Researchers amplified the TCR beta CDR3 regions from RNA transcripts. RT-PCR in the first round (using the HTBI primer set) targeted the TCR CDR3. TCRdb used MiXCR to reprocess the multiplex PCR reads, holding one entry per CDR3 protein. The sample yields 490,000 or so distinct CDR3 sequences, about 20% seen once. The data originate from a study of T cells in Graves' hyperthyroidism and ophthalmopathy. Study-wide results and caveats: Researchers found most expanded thyroid clonotypes above 0.001 in blood as well.

The CDR3 runs 14 residues. Germline V gives CDR1 GTSNPN, CDR2 SVGIG (reference sequence). The V end lost 0 bases, the J end lost 0 bases, and 7 bases lay between the germline ends. Specimen: blood. This rearrangement joins TRBV30 to TRBJ2-3, with a weak D call TRBD1 (5 bases). The TCR originated in a man in his forties or fifties with Graves' ophthalmopathy. CDR3 nucleotide sequence: TGTGCCTGGAGTGTTAAGGGGAGCACAGATACGCAGTATTTT. It translates to CAWSVKGSTDTQYF.